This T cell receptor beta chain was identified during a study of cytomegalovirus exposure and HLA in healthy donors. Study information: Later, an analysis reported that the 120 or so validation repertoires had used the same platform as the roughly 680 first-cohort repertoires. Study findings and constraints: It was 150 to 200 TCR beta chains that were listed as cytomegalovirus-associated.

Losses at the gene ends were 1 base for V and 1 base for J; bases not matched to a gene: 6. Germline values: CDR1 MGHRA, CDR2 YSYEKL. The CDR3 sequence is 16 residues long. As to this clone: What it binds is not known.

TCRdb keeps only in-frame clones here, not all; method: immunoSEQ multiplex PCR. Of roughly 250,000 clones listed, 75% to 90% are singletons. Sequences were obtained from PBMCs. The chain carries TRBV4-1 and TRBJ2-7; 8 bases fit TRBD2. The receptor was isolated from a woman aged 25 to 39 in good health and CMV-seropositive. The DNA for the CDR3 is TGCGCCAGCAGCCAAGTCGGGAGGGAACGGTCCTACGAGCAGTACTTC. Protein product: CASSQVGRERSYEQYF.